The clone carrying this TCR beta chain was seen a handful of times. Its target is unknown. This sample's time point: patch test 3, about 24 weeks after DPC sensitization. Specified treatment: therapeutic diphenylcyclopropenone sensitization with weekly scalp DPC. TCRdb re-called the RACE reads with MiXCR, one entry per CDR3 protein. Among more than 95,000 distinct CDR3 sequences listed, 25% to 35% were seen once. This specimen comes from a study of human T cells and chemical hapten exposure. The study's findings and limits: TCRs above 1 in 1000 frequency stayed constant with DPC sensitization.

Germline CDR1 is SEHNR and CDR2 is FQNEAQ (reference sequence). Trimming stripped 5 bases from V and 7 bases from J, with 15 bases between. The CDR3 sequence is 15 residues long. This specimen consisted of whole blood, obtained in connection with sensitization to the hapten diphenylcyclopropenone (DPC). The clonotype was recovered from a man in his forties with alopecia areata. Some clones in this sample may be carry-over from other donors' samples. J is TRBJ1-6 and V is TRBV7-9; maybe TRBD1 (6 bases). CDR3 nucleotide sequence: TGTGCCAGCAGCCCTATAGGACAGTCGAATTCACCCCTCCACTTT. It yields the protein CASSPIGQSNSPLHF.